This record concerns one TCR beta chain sequence. What it recognizes is unknown. The sample belongs to a study of T-cell memory formation after mild COVID-19. CDR3 length: 14 residues. Germline V gene sequence: CDR1 SGHRS, CDR2 YFSETQ. Losses at the gene ends were 7 bases for V and 3 bases for J; bases not matched to a gene: 3. With constant-segment primers, 5'RACE yielded cDNA libraries of TCR alpha and TCR beta that carried sample barcodes and UMIs. TCRdb re-analysed the 5' RACE reads in MiXCR, keeping a single row per CDR3 protein. The data contain roughly 300,000 distinct CDR3 sequences, roughly 13% of them singletons. Findings and limits, study-wide: Proof of SARS-CoV-2 specificity was absent for the second-wave clones that crested on day 37. The study detected some responding clones in pre-infection memory, suggesting cross-reactive memory joined.

This rearrangement joins TRBV5-1 to TRBJ2-2; 10 bases match TRBD2. The sequencing input was PBMCs or a T cell subset sorted from them (not recorded which). The receptor was derived from a man aged 18 to 30 who had mild COVID-19 (a few samples of this study predate the infection). Cell type and time point are not known. The CDR3 region has the DNA TGCGCCAGCTTCACTAGCGGGGACACCGGGGAGCTGTTTTTT. Translation gives CASFTSGDTGELFF.